Shown below are 11 T cell receptor beta chains from a single sample sequenced in a study of OX40 agonist ivuxolimab in advanced cancers. Repertoires were generated with immunoSEQ multiplex PCR, while TCRdb's copy carries only in-frame clones and drops some. Of 7,000 or so clones listed, around 79% are singletons. Sequencing was performed on CD4+ or CD8+ T cells sorted from blood, taken in a trial of the OX40 agonist ivuxolimab. These receptors were obtained from an adult with an advanced solid tumor such as melanoma, head and neck, liver or kidney cancer.

The sample holds a few counts of this clone. Other DNA sequences in the same sample also yield this CDR3. The chain joins TRBV7-9 to TRBJ1-1; the match to TRBD1 covers 8 bases. V gave up 6 bases and J gave up 0 bases; unmatched junction bases: 6. In germline, CDR1 is SEHNR, CDR2 FQNEAQ (reference sequence). The CDR3 spans 15 residues. The CDR3 reads CASRGPGQVNTEAFF. The CDR3 bases are TGTGCCAGCAGGGGCCCGGGACAGGTGAACACTGAAGCTTTCTTT.

This clone is a singleton in its sample. The chain carries TRBV12-5 and TRBJ2-1; the match to TRBD1 covers 9 bases. CDR3 size: 17 residues. Germline CDR1 and CDR2: LGHNT and FRNRAP. The V segment lost 0 bases and the J segment 8 bases; nucleotides outside the gene matches: 11. The CDR3 loop reads CASGLVRGTGRVDEQFF. The DNA of the CDR3 is TGTGCTAGTGGTTTGGTAAGGGGGACAGGGCGCGTGGATGAGCAGTTCTTC. Based on the CDR3 plus reference TRBV12-5 and TRBJ2-1, the full variable domain is DARVTQTPRHKVTEMGQEVTMRCQPILGHNTVFWYRQTMMQGLELLAYFRNRAPLDDSGMPKDRFSAEMPDATLATLKIQPSEPRDSAVYFCASGLVRGTGRVDEQFFGPGTRLTVL.

This sequence joins TRBV4-3 and TRBJ2-1; D gene uncertain. The CDR3 is 12 amino acids. Germline V gene lookup returns CDR1 LGHNA and CDR2 YSLEER. The V end lost 1 base, the J end lost 7 bases, and 5 bases lay between the germline ends. The chain's CDR3 is CASSQVRNEQFF. CDR3 in DNA: TGCGCCAGCAGCCAAGTGCGGAATGAGCAGTTCTTC.

A single count supports this clone. The chain joins TRBV7-9 to TRBJ2-2, with unresolved D. Deletions cut 2 bases from V and 2 bases from J, with 12 bases between. The length of the CDR3 is 16 residues. Germline CDR1 SEHNR, CDR2 FQNEAQ (reference sequence). CDR3 nucleotide sequence: TGTGCCAGCAGCTTAACGGCAGCCAGTAACACCGGGGAGCTGTTTTTT. Encoded protein: CASSLTAASNTGELFF.

This clone has just one count. This chain links TRBV9 with TRBJ2-1; no definite D call. V was pared by 0 bases and J by 8 bases, with 9 bases between. Germline V gene data show CDR1 as SGDLS and CDR2 as YYNGEE. This CDR3 is built from 13 residues. In DNA form, the CDR3 reads TGTGCCAGCAGCGTAGAACCTCACTATGAGCAGTTCTTC. As protein: CASSVEPHYEQFF. The complete variable domain, with remaining parts taken from reference TRBV9 and TRBJ2-1, reads DSGVTQTPKHLITATGQRVTLRCSPRSGDLSVYWYQQSLDQGLQFLIQYYNGEERAKGNILERFSAQQFPDLHSELNLSSLELGDSALYFCASSVEPHYEQFFGPGTRLTVL.

This clone was seen more than once but under ten times. The chain uses TRBV18 and TRBJ2-5; 13 bases agree with TRBD2. Germline values: CDR1 KGHSH, CDR2 LQKENI. J gave up 1 base and V 5 bases, and 19 bases lay outside the gene matches. The CDR3 spans 21 residues. CDR3 in DNA: TGTGCCAGCTCATCAGATAAAAAAGGGACTAGCGGGGCAAAATCCCAAGAGACCCAGTACTTC. It specifies CASSSDKKGTSGAKSQETQYF.

Written as DNA, the CDR3 is TGTGCCACCGGGACACAGAGGAATGAGCAGTTCTTC. This encodes CATGTQRNEQFF. V gene TRBV15 combines with J gene TRBJ2-1, with D perhaps matching TRBD1 (6 bases). Germline CDR1 reads LNHNV; CDR2 reads YYDKDF (reference sequence). Deletions cut 8 bases from V and 7 bases from J, with 12 bases between. This CDR3 is 12 amino acids long.

V gene TRBV2 combines with J gene TRBJ2-1, with D perhaps matching TRBD2 (5 bases). This CDR3 has 13 residues. The V gene's germline CDR1 is SNHLY and CDR2 FYNNEI. V gave up 6 bases and J gave up 10 bases, with 16 bases separating them. The CDR3 DNA follows: TGTGCCAGCAGGCCGGGATCAGCAAAGGAGCAGTTCTTC. Protein product: CASRPGSAKEQFF.

J is TRBJ2-7 and V is TRBV6-5, with 7 bases fitting TRBD2. Looked up from germline, CDR1 is MNHEY and CDR2 is SVGAGI. Trimming cost V 6 bases and J 4 bases; bases outside gene matches: 12. The length of the CDR3 is 15 residues. DNA of the CDR3: TGTGCCAGCAGCCCCGAGCCTAGCGGTACTTACGAGCAGTACTTC. Translated, it gives CASSPEPSGTYEQYF.

The V call is TRBV10-1, the J call TRBJ1-6, with D uncertain. The CDR3 spans 14 residues. Trimming removed 3 bases from V and 4 bases from J, with 7 bases in between. Looked up from germline, CDR1 is WNHNN and CDR2 is SYGVQD (reference sequence). The CDR3 here is CASSETQYNSPLHF. CDR3 DNA sequence: TGCGCCAGCAGTGAAACGCAGTATAATTCACCCCTCCACTTT.

V is TRBV28 and J is TRBJ1-5; D is perhaps TRBD1 (5 bases). Trimming cost V 3 bases and J 6 bases, with 9 bases left between them. The CDR3 spans 13 residues. Germline lookup yields CDR1 MDHEN and CDR2 SYDVKM. The CDR3 reads CASSFGGAQPQHF. Here the CDR3 DNA reads TGTGCCAGCAGTTTTGGAGGGGCTCAGCCCCAGCATTTT. The whole variable domain, filled in from reference TRBV28 and TRBJ1-5, reads DVKVTQSSRYLVKRTGEKVFLECVQDMDHENMFWYRQDPGLGLRLIYFSYDVKMKEKGDIPEGYSVSREKKERFSLILESASTNQTSMYLCASSFGGAQPQHFGDGTRLSIL.